The T cell receptor (beta chain) described here comes from a study of CD8 T cells in Susac syndrome. cDNA came from around 0.5 to 1 ug RNA primed by random hexamers. TCRdb ran MiXCR on the immunoSEQ multiplex PCR reads and lists one entry per CDR3 protein. The sample contains approximately 280,000 distinct CDR3 sequences, around 83% of which appear only once. The ends lost 10 bases at V and 4 bases at J; junction bases unmatched: 6. The germline V gene encodes CDR1 SNHLY and CDR2 FYNNEI. The CDR3 is 12 residues long. This clonotype was seen only once. TEMRA cells were FACS-enriched, with CD8+ and CD4+ T cells isolated negatively.

The sample comprised CD8+ T cells from PBMCs. This TCR derives from a human donor with multiple sclerosis. This chain uses TRBV2 with TRBJ1-2, with 7 bases aligning to TRBD1. The CDR3 DNA is TGTGCCATTAAGACAGGGACCTATGGCTACACCTTC. Protein sequence: CAIKTGTYGYTF.